This TCR beta chain emerged from a study of T cell repertoires in cytomegalovirus infection (dated by TCRdb to between 2017 and 2020). Background on the whole study: Peptide stimulations targeted recently identified HLA-C-restricted CMV epitopes, whose presentation resists viral immunomodulation, together with well-studied HLA-B-restricted epitopes. Donor HLA type was relevant to the analysis, because carriage of CMV infection together with the matching HLA type was indicated by public TCR beta signatures.

For sequencing, an Illumina HiSeq 1500 was employed. TCRdb reanalyzed the raw reads on its own, using fastp at Q25 for trimming and MiXCR for clone calling, and kept in-frame beta chains. Rows merge per CDR3 protein into single entries with the most common DNA and genes. This sample gives about 770,000 distinct CDR3 sequences in total; 29% of them show up just once. The leading ten clones occupy about an eighth of the sample. Points the paper makes about the study in general: The ex vivo response was dominated by HLA-C-restricted CMV-specific TCR beta clonotypes, and the single most frequent clonotype in two of eight donors was supplied by these HLA-C-restricted clonotypes. Cumulative frequency of public TCR beta family members discriminated carriers of CMV infection plus the relevant HLA type in this cohort and an independent roughly 330-donor cohort.

Including cysteine and phenylalanine, the CDR3 has 14 amino acids. Only the CDR3 DNA stays, 42 bases, in frame from base 1. Unmatched junction bases come to 8, with V trimmed by 5 bases and J by 8 bases. A note on this clonotype: The target of this receptor is not known. No base-level quality is on record; no much larger clone is a single base apart.

In light of the paper, this sample's treatment or condition label describes: in vitro stimulation with specific CMV peptide epitopes to enrich CMV-specific T cells. The rearrangement combines TRBV12-3 or TRBV12-4 with TRBJ2-1; 8 junctional bases match TRBD2. The receptor was derived from a human donor in good health (CMV status not recorded). Some clones in this sample may be carry-over from other donors' samples. The specimen comprised cultured CD8+ T cells from PBMCs, sampled from culture after CMV antigen stimulation. The CDR3 protein: CASSDIAGFYEQFF. The DNA is as follows: TGTGCCAGCAGTGATATAGCGGGGTTCTATGAGCAGTTCTTC.